What follows are 14 T cell receptor beta chains derived from one specimen sequenced in a study of CD8+ T cells in alopecia areata. RNA was extracted and reverse transcribed into cDNA as the sequencing template. Here immunoSEQ multiplex PCR was the method, and the copy in TCRdb shows in-frame clones only, minus some. The data show around 200,000 clones, with roughly 61% seen just once and around 12% held by the top ten. Treatment here: oral pan-JAK inhibitor, 5-10 mg twice daily. The sequencing here drew on CD8+ T cells sorted from blood, taken at week 24, from a patient treated with tofacitinib. These receptors were taken from a human donor with alopecia areata.

This clone was counted only a few times. The J gene is TRBJ1-4, the V gene TRBV18; TRBD1 agrees at 8 bases. The CDR3 loop spans 18 amino acids. Germline CDR1 reads KGHSH; CDR2 reads LQKENI. Unmatched junction bases numbered 11, after V lost 0 bases and J lost 5 bases. CDR3 protein: CASSPPRESDRENEKLFF. The CDR3 DNA sequence: TGTGCCAGCTCACCACCTCGGGAGTCGGACAGGGAAAATGAAAAACTGTTTTTT.

The chain is built from TRBV27 and TRBJ1-2; D unresolved. Looked up from germline, CDR1 is MNHEY and CDR2 is SMNVEV (reference sequence). The CDR3 extends over 15 amino acids. V was pared by 5 bases and J by 6 bases, with 19 bases between. CDR3 protein: CASSVKGLTLDGYTF. Written as DNA, the CDR3 is TGTGCCAGCAGTGTAAAGGGATTAACTCTCGATGGCTACACCTTC.

The chain uses TRBV29-1 and TRBJ1-6; TRBD1 matches 11 bases. Trimming cost V 0 bases and J 5 bases; bases outside gene matches: 6. Germline CDR1 and CDR2: SQVTM and ANQGSEA. There are 17 residues in the CDR3. The CDR3 here is CSVEDGGQGVNNSPLHF. The DNA for the CDR3 is TGCAGCGTTGAAGACGGGGGACAGGGGGTTAATAATTCACCCCTCCACTTT.

In this sample, this clone is medium-sized (0.01 to 0.1%). A read error may account for a junction end that differs from germline. This rearrangement joins TRBV2 to TRBJ2-1; D gene uncertain. Per the germline V gene, CDR1 is SNHLY and CDR2 is FYNNEI. CDR3 length equals 12 residues. CDR3 coding DNA: TGTGCCAGCATTCTCCTGGACCGAAGTGGAGTCTTC. This encodes CASILLDRSGVF.

This chain links TRBV11-2 with TRBJ1-1; tentative D call: TRBD1 (5 bases). CDR3 length equals 15 residues. From germline, CDR1 is SGHAT and CDR2 FQNNGV. V lost 3 bases and J lost 7, with 18 bases in between. The CDR3 coding sequence is TGTGCCAGCAGCTTTAAGAGGGGAGGGGAGGTTGAAGCTTTCTTT. This encodes CASSFKRGGEVEAFF.

V usage is TRBV30 and J usage is TRBJ2-7; no clear D. Germline loops: CDR1 GTSNPN, CDR2 SVGIG (reference sequence). V lost 3 bases to trimming and J lost 4 bases, with 7 bases between them. There are 11 residues in the CDR3. The CDR3 is CAWRFGYEQYF. CDR3 nucleotide sequence: TGTGCCTGGAGGTTCGGGTACGAGCAGTACTTC. Using reference TRBV30 and TRBJ2-7 for the parts outside the CDR3, the full variable domain is SQTIHQWPATLVQPVGSPLSLECTVEGTSNPNLYWYRQAAGRGLQLLFYSVGIGQISSEVPQNLSASRPQDRQFILSSKKLLLSDSGFYLCAWRFGYEQYFGPGTRLTVT.

The V gene is TRBV4-1, the J gene TRBJ2-5; 10 bases are a match to TRBD2. Germline V gene sequence: CDR1 MGHRA, CDR2 YSYEKL. The CDR3 loop spans 17 amino acids. Losses at the gene ends were 1 base for V and 2 bases for J; bases not matched to a gene: 7. CDR3 nucleotides: TGCGCCAGCAGCCAAGGGGAAGGACTAGCGGCACAAGAGACCCAGTACTTC. Translation: CASSQGEGLAAQETQYF.

The chain joins TRBV5-1 to TRBJ2-7, with D perhaps being TRBD1 or TRBD2 (5 bases each). The germline V gene encodes CDR1 SGHRS and CDR2 YFSETQ. This CDR3 is 17 amino acids long. V was trimmed by 0 bases and J by 2 bases, leaving 18 bases between them. The CDR3 nucleotides read TGCGCCAGCAGCTTGGTAACCGAGGGGATGGGGACCTACGAGCAGTACTTC. Translation gives CASSLVTEGMGTYEQYF. Variable domain in full (rest from reference TRBV5-1 and TRBJ2-7): KAGVTQTPRYLIKTRGQQVTLSCSPISGHRSVSWYQQTPGQGLQFLFEYFSETQRNKGNFPGRFSGRQFSNSRSEMNVSTLELGDSALYLCASSLVTEGMGTYEQYFGPGTRLTVT.

The chain uses TRBV27 and TRBJ1-4, with no clear D. The CDR3 sequence is 17 residues long. V was shortened by 6 bases and J by 4 bases, with 21 bases between the two germline ends. Germline CDR1 and CDR2: MNHEY and SMNVEV (reference sequence). CDR3: CASSIRAPSSFNEKLFF. The DNA for the CDR3 is TGTGCCAGCAGCATCCGGGCCCCATCCTCCTTTAATGAAAAACTGTTTTTT.

The chain is built from TRBV30 and TRBJ1-1; D unresolved. V dropped 2 bases and J dropped 1 base, with 11 bases sitting between them. This CDR3 contains 14 residues. CDR1 GTSNPN and CDR2 SVGIG come from the germline V gene (reference sequence). The CDR3 protein is CAWSPRRRNTEAFF. CDR3 nucleotide sequence: TGTGCCTGGAGTCCCCGGAGGAGGAACACTGAAGCTTTCTTT.

V is TRBV29-1 and J is TRBJ2-2; TRBD2 agrees at 10 bases. The CDR3 consists of 15 residues. Losses at the gene ends were 6 bases for V and 5 bases for J; bases not matched to a gene: 9. CDR1 and CDR2 from the germline V gene are SQVTM and ANQGSEA. The CDR3 nucleotides are TGCAGCGTGCCCTCGAGCGGGGGGGCGACCGGGGAGCTGTTTTTT. Protein: CSVPSSGGATGELFF.

V usage is TRBV4-1 and J usage is TRBJ1-5; weak D call: TRBD1 (6 bases). CDR1 and CDR2 from the germline V gene are MGHRA and YSYEKL. This CDR3 has 13 amino acids. The V end lost 4 bases, the J end lost 7 bases, and 11 bases lay between the germline ends. The CDR3 coding sequence is TGCGCCAGCAGCCGAGATCAGGGGCAGCCCCAGCATTTT. Translated, it gives CASSRDQGQPQHF.

The V and J genes are TRBV6-1 and TRBJ1-5; D not certain. There are 14 residues in the CDR3. The V gene's germline CDR1 is MNHNS and CDR2 SASEGT. The ends were cut back, 4 bases at V and 4 bases at J, with 11 bases in the middle. CDR3 loop: CASSVRRENQPQHF. The CDR3 nucleotides are TGTGCCAGCAGTGTGAGGAGGGAGAATCAGCCCCAGCATTTT.

This clone was picked up a small number of times. The chain is built from TRBV7-8 and TRBJ2-1; D may be TRBD2 (5 bases). CDR1 is SGHVS, CDR2 FQNEAQ, per germline. The CDR3 extends over 15 amino acids. The V end lost 4 bases, the J end lost 8 bases, and 18 bases lay between the germline ends. In DNA, the CDR3 is TGTGCCAGCAGCTACCAACCTGTCCCGCGGGATGAGCAGTTCTTC. Amino acid sequence: CASSYQPVPRDEQFF. The full variable domain, rest sourced from reference TRBV7-8 and TRBJ2-1, is GAGVSQSPRYKVAKRGQDVALRCDPISGHVSLFWYQQALGQGPEFLTYFQNEAQLDKSGLPSDRFFAERPEGSVSTLKIQRTQQEDSAVYLCASSYQPVPRDEQFFGPGTRLTVL.